One and the same sample provided the 10 T cell receptor beta chains below, sequenced in a study of cytomegalovirus exposure and HLA in healthy donors. The study ran its PCR with 60 Vbeta and 13 Jbeta primers. TCRdb's copy holds only in-frame clones and misses some; the assay was immunoSEQ multiplex PCR. This table holds 100,000 or so clones, less than 80% found once. The sequenced sample consisted of PBMCs. The source is a young man in good health and CMV-seronegative.

The J gene is TRBJ2-2, the V gene TRBV5-6, with D tentatively TRBD2 (5 bases). This CDR3 comprises 15 residues. The V and J ends lost 0 bases and 4 bases respectively, with 10 bases between them. CDR1 SGHDT and CDR2 YYEEEE come from the germline V gene. The CDR3 region is CASSLAGLGTGELFF. CDR3 bases: TGTGCCAGCAGCTTGGCGGGGTTGGGCACCGGGGAGCTGTTTTTT. Drawing the rest from reference TRBV5-6 and TRBJ2-2, the complete variable domain is DAGVTQSPTHLIKTRGQQVTLRCSPKSGHDTVSWYQQALGQGPQFIFQYYEEEERQRGNFPDRFSGHQFPNYSSELNVNALLLGDSALYLCASSLAGLGTGELFFGEGSRLTVL.

The gene calls are TRBV9 and TRBJ2-1; 12 bases align to TRBD2. The CDR3 loop spans 18 amino acids. The V and J ends lost 1 base and 2 bases, in that order; junction bases with no gene match: 7. Germline V gives CDR1 SGDLS, CDR2 YYNGEE. The CDR3 here is CASSVYPGLAGPYNEQFF. In nucleotides, the CDR3 is TGTGCCAGCAGCGTATATCCGGGACTAGCGGGTCCCTACAATGAGCAGTTCTTC.

The V call is TRBV11-3, the J call TRBJ2-2; D gene uncertain. The CDR3 length is 15 residues. V was pared by 1 base and J by 4 bases, with 10 bases between. Germline values: CDR1 SGHNT, CDR2 YENEEA. The CDR3 nucleotides are TGTGCCAGCAGCTTAGGCTATGAATCCACCGGGGAGCTGTTTTTT. Its translation is CASSLGYESTGELFF.

This clone was seen only a few times. The V call is TRBV9, the J call TRBJ2-7; 12 bases match TRBD1. From germline, CDR1 is SGDLS and CDR2 YYNGEE. V gave up 4 bases and J gave up 4 bases; unmatched junction bases: 3. The CDR3 is 14 amino acids. The CDR3 DNA sequence: TGTGCCAGCAGCCCGGGACAGGGGGCTTACGAGCAGTACTTC. Protein product: CASSPGQGAYEQYF.

This clone was observed a handful of times. The chain is built from TRBV6-5 and TRBJ2-7; D not resolved. The length of the CDR3 is 14 residues. CDR1 is MNHEY, CDR2 SVGAGI, per germline. V shed 4 bases and J shed 0 bases, with 10 bases lying between them. CDR3 sequence reads: CASSSPTASYEQYF. As DNA, the CDR3 is TGTGCCAGCAGTTCCCCAACAGCCTCCTACGAGCAGTACTTC.

This chain connects TRBV30 to TRBJ1-4; possibly TRBD1 for D (5 bases). This CDR3 is 16 amino acids long. Germline CDR1 GTSNPN, CDR2 SVGIG (reference sequence). The V end was cut by 2 bases, the J end by 3 bases, with 16 bases between. The CDR3 DNA is TGTGCCTGGAGTCGCGACAGACAAGGGGCTAATGAAAAACTGTTTTTT. Its protein is CAWSRDRQGANEKLFF.

The chain employs TRBV6-5 and TRBJ1-5; 7 bases line up with TRBD1. V was pared by 0 bases and J by 1 base, with 3 bases of the junction left unmatched. The CDR3 is made up of 16 amino acids. The germline CDR1 and CDR2 sequences are MNHEY and SVGAGI. The CDR3, as DNA: TGTGCCAGCAGTTACTCCCCCAGGGGGAGCAATCAGCCCCAGCATTTT. Translating it yields CASSYSPRGSNQPQHF.

The chain has TRBV19 and TRBJ1-3; D not certain. Per germline, CDR1 LNHDA and CDR2 SQIVND (reference sequence). With 7 bases removed from V and 1 base from J, the gap between germline ends came to 8 bases. The CDR3 sequence is 13 residues long. The CDR3 DNA sequence: TGTGCCAGTACCCAGACTTCTGGAAACACCATATATTTT. This sequence encodes CASTQTSGNTIYF.

This chain uses TRBV29-1 with TRBJ2-2, with TRBD1 identical over 7 bases. The CDR3 spans 15 residues. With 1 base clipped from V and 6 bases from J, the junction kept 8 bases outside the gene matches. Germline lookup yields CDR1 SQVTM and CDR2 ANQGSEA. The CDR3 sequence is CSVEVAPGQPGELFF. For the CDR3, the DNA is TGCAGCGTTGAAGTTGCCCCGGGACAGCCCGGGGAGCTGTTTTTT.

CDR3: CALRQGGTDTQYF. In DNA form, the CDR3 reads TGTGCCCTCCGACAGGGTGGCACAGATACGCAGTATTTT. The chain recombines TRBV5-4 with TRBJ2-3; 7 bases fit TRBD1. V was pared by 10 bases and J by 1 base, with 6 bases of the junction left unmatched. CDR3 size: 13 residues. Germline CDR1 is SGHNT and CDR2 is YYREEE (reference sequence).